Reported below is one T cell receptor (beta chain). The antigen is unknown. This sample is drawn from a study of siplizumab effects on memory and regulatory T cells. With 5 bases clipped from V and 5 bases from J, the junction kept 8 bases outside the gene matches. Germline lookup yields CDR1 SGHTA and CDR2 FQGTGA. This CDR3 is 15 amino acids long. Per-sample assaying covered 95,000 to 100,000 TCR templates. TCRdb's copy holds only in-frame clones and misses some; the assay was immunoSEQ multiplex PCR. The sample yields approximately 100,000 clones, about 91% seen once. Study outcomes and limitations: Mappable alloreactive CD4+ clones averaged around 74% Treg-derived with siplizumab versus around 27% in controls. Left unconfirmed was the suppressive function of proliferating Tregs from siplizumab cultures.

The TCR originated in a human donor in good health. Some clones in this sample may be carry-over from other donors' samples. The specimen was CD4+ T cells sorted from blood. The rearrangement uses TRBV7-3 and TRBJ2-3; TRBD1 matches 9 bases. CDR3 in amino acids: CASSPRTGAGDTQYF. Written as DNA, the CDR3 is TGTGCCAGCAGCCCCCGGACAGGGGCGGGAGATACGCAGTATTTT. The whole variable domain, filled in from reference TRBV7-3 and TRBJ2-3, reads GAGVSQTPSNKVTEKGKYVELRCDPISGHTALYWYRQSLGQGPEFLIYFQGTGAADDSGLPNDRFFAVRPEGSVSTLKIQRTERGDSAVYLCASSPRTGAGDTQYFGPGTRLTVL.